The 20 T cell receptor beta chains below were found in one sample sequenced in a study of T cells after yellow fever vaccination. Using its own MiXCR run on the 5' RACE reads, TCRdb lists one record per CDR3 protein. The sample carries some 350,000 distinct CDR3 sequences, 4.1% recorded once. The input for sequencing was PBMCs, taken 5 days after the yellow fever booster vaccination. These receptors were collected from a young man who received the YFV17D yellow fever vaccine.

This clonotype was seen a handful of times. The chain has TRBV18 and TRBJ2-1, with D unclear. This CDR3 spans 16 amino acids. The germline CDR1 and CDR2 sequences are KGHSH and LQKENI. V shed 0 bases and J shed 0 bases, with 9 bases lying between them. In DNA, the CDR3 is TGTGCCAGCTCACCACCGGGCAGCCGCTCCTACAATGAGCAGTTCTTC. Its protein product is CASSPPGSRSYNEQFF.

This clonotype was detected many times. This chain links TRBV19 with TRBJ1-5; D not certain. CDR3 length equals 13 residues. The V gene's germline CDR1 is LNHDA and CDR2 SQIVND (reference sequence). The V end lost 0 bases, the J end lost 7 bases, and 7 bases lay between the germline ends. The CDR3 region is CASSIEGRQPQHF. DNA for the CDR3: TGTGCCAGTAGTATAGAGGGCAGACAGCCCCAGCATTTT.

The CDR3 sequence: CASSPRGGSGANVLTF. CDR3 in DNA: TGTGCCAGCAGCCCCCGGGGGGGCTCTGGGGCCAACGTCCTGACTTTC. The gene calls are TRBV5-6 and TRBJ2-6, with 8 positions matching TRBD2. CDR1 and CDR2 from the germline V gene are SGHDT and YYEEEE. The CDR3 has 16 amino acids. The V segment lost 4 bases and the J segment 0 bases; nucleotides outside the gene matches: 3.

This rearrangement joins TRBV6-2 or TRBV6-3 to TRBJ1-1, with D unclear. Germline lookup yields CDR1 MNHEY and CDR2 SVGEGT. Trimming cost V 5 bases and J 6 bases, with 13 bases left between them. The CDR3 sequence is 13 residues long. CDR3 nucleotides: TGTGCCAGCAGTCCCCGAGGGTTCGCTGAAGCTTTCTTT. Amino acids: CASSPRGFAEAFF.

This clonotype was counted at least ten times. The chain is built from TRBV9 and TRBJ2-5; TRBD2 is a possible D gene (5 bases). This CDR3 comprises 15 residues. Trimming shortened V by 0 bases and J by 0 bases, and 9 bases separated the two germline ends. Germline CDR1 is SGDLS and CDR2 is YYNGEE. In DNA form, the CDR3 reads TGTGCCAGCAGCGTAGCTGGAGGAAACCAAGAGACCCAGTACTTC. Its protein product is CASSVAGGNQETQYF.

In its sample, this clonotype was seen many times. V and J are TRBV12-3 or TRBV12-4 and TRBJ2-3; D remains ambiguous. This CDR3 region has 12 residues. Trimming shortened V by 6 bases and J by 3 bases, and 7 bases separated the two germline ends. Here the CDR3 reads CASRVWTDTQYF. The CDR3 bases are TGTGCCAGCAGGGTCTGGACAGATACGCAGTATTTT.

This chain uses TRBV19 with TRBJ1-1; D gene ambiguous. Per the germline V gene, CDR1 is LNHDA and CDR2 is SQIVND (reference sequence). The CDR3 runs 13 residues. V lost 3 bases and J 1 base, leaving 6 bases between the germline ends. As DNA, the CDR3 is TGTGCCAGTAGTATCTGGGGGAACACTGAAGCTTTCTTT. Its protein product is CASSIWGNTEAFF.

This clonotype was seen many times. This sequence joins TRBV7-9 and TRBJ2-7; a weak D match, TRBD1 (6 bases). The ends were cut back, 5 bases at V and 4 bases at J, with 12 bases in the middle. The CDR3 is 13 amino acids. Germline CDR1 SEHNR, CDR2 FQNEAQ (reference sequence). The CDR3 protein is CASSIPDRYEQYV. CDR3 DNA: TGTGCCAGCAGCATCCCGGACAGATACGAGCAGTACGTC.

V and J are TRBV6-2 or TRBV6-3 and TRBJ2-3; tentative D call: TRBD1 (5 bases). Trimming pared 5 bases from V and 5 bases from J, leaving 8 bases between. The CDR3 length is 12 residues. Germline CDR1 reads MNHEY; CDR2 reads SVGEGT. The DNA of the CDR3 is TGTGCCAGCAGTCCCAGGGTAGATACGCAGTATTTT. Amino acids: CASSPRVDTQYF.

This clonotype was counted ten times or more. V gene TRBV12-3 or TRBV12-4 combines with J gene TRBJ1-2, with TRBD1 matching over 7 bases. The trim removed 5 bases at V and 4 bases at J, leaving 10 bases unmatched. This CDR3 is 15 amino acids long. The CDR3 DNA reads TGTGCCAGCAGTCAACAGGGGAAGGGGTCCTATGGCTACACCTTC. Its protein is CASSQQGKGSYGYTF.

Only a few counts were recorded for this clonotype. This chain joins TRBV6-1 and TRBJ2-7, with a possible D match to TRBD1 (6 bases). Germline V CDR1 and CDR2: MNHNS, SASEGT. Trimming cost V 6 bases and J 6 bases, with 21 bases left between them. The CDR3 totals 15 residues. CDR3 DNA: TGTGCCAGCAGCCAAGGACAGCTCCTACGCTTCGAGCAGTACTTC. It encodes CASSQGQLLRFEQYF.

The J gene is TRBJ1-1, the V gene TRBV20-1, with 11 bases that match TRBD1. V lost 6 bases and J lost 2; bases outside the gene matches: 2. The CDR3 has 13 residues. Germline CDR1 reads DFQATT; CDR2 reads SNEGSKA (reference sequence). Here the CDR3 DNA reads TGCAGTGCCCGGACAGGGGGCAACACTGAAGCTTTCTTT. Amino acids: CSARTGGNTEAFF.

This clonotype has just a few counts. The chain uses TRBV9 and TRBJ2-2; 9 nucleotides line up with TRBD2. This CDR3 region has 20 residues. CDR1 and CDR2 from the germline V gene are SGDLS and YYNGEE. J lost 2 bases, V lost 3 bases, and 17 bases had no gene match. CDR3 sequence: CASSELAGEAPIVNTGELFF. Written as DNA, the CDR3 is TGTGCCAGCAGCGAATTAGCGGGGGAGGCCCCCATAGTAAACACCGGGGAGCTGTTTTTT.

The chain employs TRBV5-1 and TRBJ1-3, with D uncertain. V gave up 0 bases and J gave up 3 bases, with 7 bases separating them. The germline V gene encodes CDR1 SGHRS and CDR2 YFSETQ. The CDR3 runs to 14 residues. CDR3 in amino acids: CASSLEAGGNTIYF. Written as DNA, the CDR3 is TGCGCCAGCAGCTTGGAGGCCGGTGGAAACACCATATATTTT.

In its sample, this clonotype was seen many times. J is TRBJ2-7 and V is TRBV6-1, with 7 positions matching TRBD1. Germline values: CDR1 MNHNS, CDR2 SASEGT. V shed 5 bases and J 6 bases; nucleotides not matched to a gene: 7. The CDR3 contains 13 residues. The CDR3 loop reads CASSSTGVREQYV. In nucleotides, the CDR3 is TGTGCCAGCAGTTCCACAGGGGTGCGCGAGCAGTACGTC.

At least ten counts were recorded for this clonotype. V gene TRBV19 combines with J gene TRBJ1-2; D unresolved. Trimming stripped 2 bases from V and 6 bases from J, with 19 bases between. This CDR3 comprises 16 residues. Germline V gene lookup returns CDR1 LNHDA and CDR2 SQIVND (reference sequence). CDR3 region: CASSISSGLAPHGYTF. The CDR3 DNA is TGTGCCAGTAGTATATCAAGCGGACTTGCCCCCCATGGCTACACCTTC.

There are many counts of this clonotype. The genes are TRBV7-6 and TRBJ2-6, with a tentative D call TRBD2 (5 bases). This CDR3 contains 16 residues. CDR1 is SGHVS, CDR2 FNYEAQ, per germline. V lost 2 bases and J 2 bases, leaving 10 bases between the germline ends. Here the CDR3 DNA reads TGTGCCAGCAGCTTAAACTCGGGGACTGGGGCCAACGTCCTGACTTTC. As protein: CASSLNSGTGANVLTF.

This clonotype was found a few times. The V gene is TRBV28, the J gene TRBJ1-2; D remains unclear. The CDR3 extends over 17 amino acids. Trimming took off 2 bases at V and 3 bases at J, with 19 bases between the two ends. Germline loops: CDR1 MDHEN, CDR2 SYDVKM. CDR3 sequence (DNA): TGTGCCAGCAGTTTAATCATTCCCCGGCGGGCCCACTATGGCTACACCTTC. Translating gives CASSLIIPRRAHYGYTF.

This clonotype was found many times. This rearrangement joins TRBV29-1 to TRBJ1-3, with unresolved D. The germline V gene has CDR1 SQVTM and CDR2 ANQGSEA. The CDR3 consists of 14 residues. The V end lost 0 bases, the J end lost 1 base, and 7 bases lay between the germline ends. CDR3 nucleotides: TGCAGCGTTGAAGAGTCGGGTTCTGGAAACACCATATATTTT. Residues: CSVEESGSGNTIYF.

This clonotype was recorded at least ten times. The V gene is TRBV11-2, the J gene TRBJ2-6; D ambiguous. The CDR3 runs to 15 residues. V lost 2 bases to trimming and J lost 0 bases, with 5 bases between them. The V gene's germline CDR1 is SGHAT and CDR2 FQNNGV. DNA for the CDR3: TGTGCCAGCAGCTTACAGACCTCTGGGGCCAACGTCCTGACTTTC. Translation: CASSLQTSGANVLTF.